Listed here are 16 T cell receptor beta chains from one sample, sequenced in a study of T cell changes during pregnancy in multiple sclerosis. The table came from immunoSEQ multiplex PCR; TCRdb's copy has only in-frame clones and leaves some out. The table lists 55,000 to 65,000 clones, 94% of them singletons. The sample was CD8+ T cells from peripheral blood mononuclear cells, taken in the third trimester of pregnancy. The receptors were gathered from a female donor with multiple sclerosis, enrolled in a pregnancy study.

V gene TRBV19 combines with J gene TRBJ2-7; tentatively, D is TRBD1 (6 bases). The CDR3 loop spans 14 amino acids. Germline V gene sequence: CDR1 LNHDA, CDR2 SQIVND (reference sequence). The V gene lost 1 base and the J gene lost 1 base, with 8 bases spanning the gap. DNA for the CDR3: TGTGCCAGTAGTATAGGGGGGCCATCCTACGAGCAGTACTTC. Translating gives CASSIGGPSYEQYF.

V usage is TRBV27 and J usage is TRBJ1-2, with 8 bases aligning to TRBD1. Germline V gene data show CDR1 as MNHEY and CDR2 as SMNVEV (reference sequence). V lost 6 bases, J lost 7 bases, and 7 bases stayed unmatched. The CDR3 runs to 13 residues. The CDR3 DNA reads TGTGCCAGCAGCCTCTCAGGGGGCTCTGGCTACACCTTC. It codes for CASSLSGGSGYTF.

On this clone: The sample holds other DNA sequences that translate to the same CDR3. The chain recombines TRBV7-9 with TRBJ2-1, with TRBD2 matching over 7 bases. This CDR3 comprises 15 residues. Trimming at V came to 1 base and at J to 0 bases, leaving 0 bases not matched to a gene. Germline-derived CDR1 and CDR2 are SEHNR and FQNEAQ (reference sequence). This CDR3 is CASSLGGGSYNEQFF. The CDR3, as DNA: TGTGCCAGCAGCTTAGGGGGGGGCTCCTACAATGAGCAGTTCTTC.

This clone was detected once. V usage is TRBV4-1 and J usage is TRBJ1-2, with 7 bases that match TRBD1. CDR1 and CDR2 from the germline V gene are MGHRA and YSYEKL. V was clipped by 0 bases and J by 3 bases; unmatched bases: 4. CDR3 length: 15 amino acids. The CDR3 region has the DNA TGCGCCAGCAGCCAAGATCGGGACAGTTACTATGGCTACACCTTC. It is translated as CASSQDRDSYYGYTF.

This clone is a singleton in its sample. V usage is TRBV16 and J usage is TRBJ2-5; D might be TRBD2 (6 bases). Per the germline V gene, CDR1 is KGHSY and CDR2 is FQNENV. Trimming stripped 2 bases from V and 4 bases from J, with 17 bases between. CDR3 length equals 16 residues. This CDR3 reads CASSQVIEFGGETQYF. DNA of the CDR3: TGTGCCAGCAGCCAAGTAATTGAGTTCGGGGGAGAGACCCAGTACTTC.

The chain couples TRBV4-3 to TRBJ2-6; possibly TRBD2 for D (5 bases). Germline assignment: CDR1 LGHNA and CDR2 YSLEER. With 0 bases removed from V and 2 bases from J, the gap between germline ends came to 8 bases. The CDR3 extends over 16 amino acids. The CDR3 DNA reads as TGCGCCAGCAGCCAAGATATAGCGACTGGGGCCAACGTCCTGACTTTC. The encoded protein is CASSQDIATGANVLTF.

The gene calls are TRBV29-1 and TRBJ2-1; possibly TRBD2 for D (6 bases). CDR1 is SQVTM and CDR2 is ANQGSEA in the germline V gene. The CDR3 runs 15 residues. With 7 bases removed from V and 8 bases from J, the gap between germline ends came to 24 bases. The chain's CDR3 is CSGALPGAHWDEQFF. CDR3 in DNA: TGCAGCGGAGCGCTACCGGGAGCCCACTGGGATGAGCAGTTCTTC.

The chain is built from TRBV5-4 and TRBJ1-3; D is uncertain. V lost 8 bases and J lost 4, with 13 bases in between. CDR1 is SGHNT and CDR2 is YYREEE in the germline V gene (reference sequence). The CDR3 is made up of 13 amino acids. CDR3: CASFTEAGNTIYF. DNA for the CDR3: TGTGCCAGTTTCACCGAGGCAGGAAACACCATATATTTT.

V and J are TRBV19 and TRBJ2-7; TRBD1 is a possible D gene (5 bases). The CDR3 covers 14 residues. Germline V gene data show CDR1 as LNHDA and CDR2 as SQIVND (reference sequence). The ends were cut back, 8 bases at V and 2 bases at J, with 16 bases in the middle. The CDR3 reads CASSLWGAAYEQYF. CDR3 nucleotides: TGTGCCAGTTCGCTGTGGGGCGCAGCCTACGAGCAGTACTTC.

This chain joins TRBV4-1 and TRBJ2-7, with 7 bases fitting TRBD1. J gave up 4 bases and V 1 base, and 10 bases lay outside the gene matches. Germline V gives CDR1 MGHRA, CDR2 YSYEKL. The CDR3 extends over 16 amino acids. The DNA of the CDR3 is TGCGCCAGCAGCCAAGTGTTGTCACAGGGGCTATACGAGCAGTACTTC. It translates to CASSQVLSQGLYEQYF.

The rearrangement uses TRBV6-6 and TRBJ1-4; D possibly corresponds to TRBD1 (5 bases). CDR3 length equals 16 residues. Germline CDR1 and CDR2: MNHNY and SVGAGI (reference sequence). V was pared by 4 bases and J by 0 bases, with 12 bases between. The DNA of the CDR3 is TGTGCCAGCAGTTGGGGGGTCTTGGCAACTAATGAAAAACTGTTTTTT. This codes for CASSWGVLATNEKLFF.

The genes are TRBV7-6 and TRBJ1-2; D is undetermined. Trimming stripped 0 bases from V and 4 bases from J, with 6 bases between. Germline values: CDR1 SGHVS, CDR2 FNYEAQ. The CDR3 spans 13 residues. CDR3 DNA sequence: TGTGCCAGCAGCTTAGCGGAGGGCTATGGCTACACCTTC. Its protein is CASSLAEGYGYTF.

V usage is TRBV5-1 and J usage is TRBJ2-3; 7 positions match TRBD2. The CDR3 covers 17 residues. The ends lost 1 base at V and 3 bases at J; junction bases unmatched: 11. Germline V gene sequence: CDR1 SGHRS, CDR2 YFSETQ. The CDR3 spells CASSLRAPSGGTDTQYF. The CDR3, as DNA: TGCGCCAGCAGCTTGAGGGCCCCTAGCGGTGGTACAGATACGCAGTATTTT.

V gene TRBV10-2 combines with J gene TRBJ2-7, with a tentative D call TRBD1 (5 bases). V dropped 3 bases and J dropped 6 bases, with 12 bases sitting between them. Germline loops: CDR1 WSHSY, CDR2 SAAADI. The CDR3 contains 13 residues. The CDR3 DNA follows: TGCGCCAGCAGTGACTCGGACATCAGCGAGCAGTACTTC. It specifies CASSDSDISEQYF.

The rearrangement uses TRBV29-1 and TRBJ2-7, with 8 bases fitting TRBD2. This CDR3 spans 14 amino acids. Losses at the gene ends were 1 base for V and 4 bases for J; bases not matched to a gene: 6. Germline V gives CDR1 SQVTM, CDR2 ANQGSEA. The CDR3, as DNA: TGCAGCGTTGAAGTTGTCGGGAGGGGGTACGAGCAGTACTTC. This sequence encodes CSVEVVGRGYEQYF.

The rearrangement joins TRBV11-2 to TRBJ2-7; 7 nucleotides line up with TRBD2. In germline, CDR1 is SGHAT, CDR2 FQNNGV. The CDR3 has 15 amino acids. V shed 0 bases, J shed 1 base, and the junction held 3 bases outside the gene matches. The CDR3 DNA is TGTGCCAGCAGCTTAGAGTGGACTAGGTCCTACGAGCAGTACTTC. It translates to CASSLEWTRSYEQYF. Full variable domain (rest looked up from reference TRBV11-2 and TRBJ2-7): EAGVAQSPRYKIIEKRQSVAFWCNPISGHATLYWYQQILGQGPKLLIQFQNNGVVDDSQLPKDRFSAERLKGVDSTLKIQPAKLEDSAVYLCASSLEWTRSYEQYFGPGTRLTVT.